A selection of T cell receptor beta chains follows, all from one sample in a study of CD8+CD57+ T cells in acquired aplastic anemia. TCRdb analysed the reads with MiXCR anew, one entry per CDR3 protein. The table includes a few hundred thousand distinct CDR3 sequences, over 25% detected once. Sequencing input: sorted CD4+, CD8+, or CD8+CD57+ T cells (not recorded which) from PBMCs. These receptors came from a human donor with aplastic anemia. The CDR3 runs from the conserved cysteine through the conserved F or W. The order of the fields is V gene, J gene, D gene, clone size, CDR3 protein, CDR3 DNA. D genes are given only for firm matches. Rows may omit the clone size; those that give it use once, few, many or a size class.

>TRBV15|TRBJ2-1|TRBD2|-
CATSRTAASGRLYNEQFF
TGTGCCACCAGCAGGACTGCTGCGAGCGGGAGGTTATACAATGAGCAGTTCTTC
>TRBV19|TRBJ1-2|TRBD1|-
CASSTGGMWKGYTF
TGTGCCAGTAGTACAGGGGGGATGTGGAAAGGCTACACCTTC
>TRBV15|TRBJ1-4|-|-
CATSREAGYEKLFF
TGTGCCACCAGCAGAGAGGCAGGGTACGAAAAACTGTTTTTT
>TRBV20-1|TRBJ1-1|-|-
CSASPGSNTEAFF
TGCAGTGCTAGTCCAGGTTCGAACACTGAAGCTTTCTTT
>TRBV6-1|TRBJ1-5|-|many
CASRGGGRRHQPQHF
TGTGCCAGCAGGGGCGGCGGAAGGCGTCATCAGCCCCAGCATTTT
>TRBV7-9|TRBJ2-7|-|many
CASSDRVSSYEQYF
TGTGCCAGCAGCGATAGGGTATCGAGCTACGAGCAGTACTTC
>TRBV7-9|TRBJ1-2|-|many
CASSRAAGYTF
TGTGCCAGCAGCCGAGCGGCCGGCTACACCTTC
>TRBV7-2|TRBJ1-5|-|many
CASSLNSGEPQHF
TGTGCCAGCAGCTTAAATTCGGGGGAGCCCCAGCATTTT
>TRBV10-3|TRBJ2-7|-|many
CATRDRSSYEQYF
TGTGCCACCAGAGACAGGAGCTCCTACGAGCAGTACTTC
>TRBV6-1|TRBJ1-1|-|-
CASRNQVNTEAFF
TGTGCCAGCAGAAACCAGGTGAACACTGAAGCTTTCTTT
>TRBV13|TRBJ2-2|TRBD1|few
CASSLLGQGAVTGELFF
TGTGCCAGCAGCTTATTGGGTCAGGGGGCGGTCACCGGGGAGCTGTTTTTT
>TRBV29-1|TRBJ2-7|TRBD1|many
CGPLLGQLAFEQYF
TGCGGCCCGTTGCTGGGACAGCTAGCTTTCGAGCAGTACTTC
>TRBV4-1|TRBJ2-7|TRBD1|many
CASSPPDRAYEQYF
TGCGCCAGCAGCCCTCCGGACAGGGCCTACGAGCAGTACTTC
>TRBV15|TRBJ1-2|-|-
CATSRVQGSGNTF
TGTGCCACCAGCAGAGTGCAGGGATCTGGAAACACCTTC
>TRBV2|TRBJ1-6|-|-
CASTYKDNPPLHF
TGTGCCAGCACCTACAAAGATAATCCACCCCTCCACTTC
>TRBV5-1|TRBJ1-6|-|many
CASSLVLGSPLHF
TGTGCCAGCAGCTTAGTCTTGGGTTCACCCCTCCACTTT
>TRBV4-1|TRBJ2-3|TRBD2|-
CASSQTRGRNTDTQYF
TGCGCCAGCAGCCAAACGCGCGGGAGGAACACAGATACGCAGTATTTT
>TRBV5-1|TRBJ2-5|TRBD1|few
CASSGTGGFGVETQYF
TGCGCCAGTTCCGGGACAGGGGGCTTCGGTGTCGAGACCCAGTACTTC
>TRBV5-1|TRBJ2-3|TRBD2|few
CASSLDGLAGQYF
TGCGCCAGCAGCTTGGATGGACTAGCGGGACAGTATTTT
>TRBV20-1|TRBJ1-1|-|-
CSARGGNAEAFF
TGCAGTGCTCGGGGGGGTAACGCTGAAGCTTTCTTT
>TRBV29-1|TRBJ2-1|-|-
CSPGTYNEQFF
TGCAGCCCCGGGACGTACAATGAGCAGTTCTTC
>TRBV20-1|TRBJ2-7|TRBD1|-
CSVFGTATSYEQYF
TGCAGCGTCTTTGGGACAGCCACTTCCTACGAGCAGTACTTC
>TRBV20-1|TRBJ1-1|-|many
CSAREADTEAFF
TGCAGTGCTAGAGAGGCGGACACTGAAGCTTTCTTT
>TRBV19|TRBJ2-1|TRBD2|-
CASKTSGADEQFF
TGTGCCAGTAAAACTAGCGGGGCGGATGAGCAGTTCTTC
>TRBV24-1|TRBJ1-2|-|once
CATSDLQGGAGYGYTF
TGTGCCACCAGTGATTTACAGGGAGGGGCTGGCTATGGCTACACCTTC
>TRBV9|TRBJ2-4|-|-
CASSVDPASIQYF
TGTGCCAGCAGCGTAGACCCAGCAAGCATTCAGTACTTC
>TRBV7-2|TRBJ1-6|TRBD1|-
CASSLQGTGDSPLHF
TGTGCCAGCAGCTTACAGGGGACAGGGGATTCACCCCTCCACTTT
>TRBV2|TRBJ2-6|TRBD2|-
CASSREGSGANVLTF
TGTGCCAGCAGCCGGGAGGGCTCTGGGGCCAACGTCCTGACTTTC
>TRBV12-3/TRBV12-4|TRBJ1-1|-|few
CASSLSGRNTEAFF
TGTGCCAGCAGTTTATCGGGAAGGAACACTGAAGCTTTCTTT
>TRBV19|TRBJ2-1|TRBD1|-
CATSVDRQYNEQLF
TGTGCCACTAGTGTGGACAGGCAGTACAATGAGCAGCTCTTC
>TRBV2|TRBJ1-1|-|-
CASSETTEAFF
TGTGCCAGCAGTGAGACAACCGAAGCTTTCTTT
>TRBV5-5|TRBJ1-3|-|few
CASSLAGVSGNTIYF
TGTGCCAGCAGCTTGGCAGGTGTCTCTGGAAACACCATATATTTT
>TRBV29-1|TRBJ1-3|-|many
CSGGPGLNTIYF
TGCAGCGGTGGGCCGGGGTTGAACACCATATATTTT
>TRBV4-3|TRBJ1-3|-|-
CASSQDLGGAVRNTIYF
TGCGCCAGCAGCCAAGATTTGGGGGGAGCAGTAAGAAACACCATATATTTT
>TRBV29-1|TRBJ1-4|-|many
CSVVAEGEKLFF
TGCAGCGTTGTGGCAGAGGGTGAAAAACTGTTTTTT
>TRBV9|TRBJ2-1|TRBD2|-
CASSVLIAGGRSQHNEQFF
TGTGCCAGCAGCGTTCTCATAGCGGGAGGGCGGTCGCAACACAATGAGCAGTTCTTC
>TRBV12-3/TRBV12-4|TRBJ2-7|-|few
CASSLYGSGDSEQYF
TGTGCCAGCAGTTTATACGGTTCCGGGGACTCCGAGCAGTACTTC
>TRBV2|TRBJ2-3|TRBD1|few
CASSRGQGDTRYF
TGTGCCAGCAGCCGTGGACAGGGAGATACGCGGTATTTT
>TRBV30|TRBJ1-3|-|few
CAWGDRSRGGNTIYF
TGTGCCTGGGGTGACAGGTCTAGAGGAGGAAACACCATATATTTT
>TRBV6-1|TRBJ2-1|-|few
CASLRLGSYNEQFF
TGTGCCAGTCTCAGACTCGGATCCTACAATGAGCAGTTCTTC
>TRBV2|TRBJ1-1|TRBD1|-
CASSPSQGGRTEAFF
TGTGCCAGCAGTCCTTCCCAGGGGGGTAGGACTGAAGCTTTCTTT
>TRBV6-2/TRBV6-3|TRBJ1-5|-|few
CASSYSTGGGSHF
TGTGCCAGCAGTTACTCTACTGGCGGGGGCTCGCATTTT
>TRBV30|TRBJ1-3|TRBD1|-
CAWSVRQGIRNTIYF
TGTGCCTGGAGTGTCCGACAGGGGATAAGAAACACCATATATTTT
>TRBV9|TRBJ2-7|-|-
CASSVDGAQFYEQYF
TGTGCCAGCAGCGTAGATGGGGCCCAATTCTACGAGCAGTACTTC
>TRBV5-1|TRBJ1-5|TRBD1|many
CASSSGTGFFQPQHF
TGCGCCAGCAGCTCCGGGACAGGGTTCTTTCAGCCCCAGCATTTT
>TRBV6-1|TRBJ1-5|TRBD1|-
CASSEGDRDLNQPQHF
TGTGCCAGCAGTGAAGGGGACAGGGACTTAAATCAGCCCCAGCATTTT
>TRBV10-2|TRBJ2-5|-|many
CASSVSGAGYQETQYF
TGCGCCAGCAGTGTGTCGGGGGCCGGGTACCAAGAGACCCAGTACTTC
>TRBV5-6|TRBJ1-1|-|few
CASSLVGWDRNTEAFF
TGTGCCAGCAGCTTGGTTGGCTGGGATCGGAACACTGAAGCTTTCTTT
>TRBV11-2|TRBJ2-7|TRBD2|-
CASSQDIAGGFYEQYF
TGTGCCAGCAGCCAAGACATAGCGGGGGGATTCTACGAGCAGTACTTC
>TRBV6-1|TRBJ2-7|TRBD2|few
CASATSGGAGEQYF
TGTGCCAGCGCTACTAGCGGGGGGGCTGGGGAGCAGTACTTC
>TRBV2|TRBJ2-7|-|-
CASSHPWGGSYEQYF
TGTGCCAGCAGCCATCCATGGGGGGGCAGCTACGAGCAGTACTTC